The 31 T cell receptor beta chains below all came from one sample that was sequenced in a study of human T cells and chemical hapten exposure. Each CDR3 protein gets one entry after TCRdb re-called the RACE reads with MiXCR. The sample has about 120,000 distinct CDR3 sequences; roughly 13% are singletons. The time point: patch test 1, 2 weeks after DPC sensitization. Treatment indicated: therapeutic diphenylcyclopropenone sensitization with weekly scalp DPC. Material: whole blood, obtained in connection with sensitization to the hapten diphenylcyclopropenone (DPC). Receptor source: a man between 18 and 29 years old with alopecia areata. Some clones in this sample may be carry-over from other donors' samples.

This clonotype was observed a few times. This chain joins TRBV18 and TRBJ2-7; D not resolved. The CDR3 has 13 amino acids. The germline V and J ends were trimmed by 6 bases and 4 bases, with 13 bases remaining between them. Germline assignment: CDR1 KGHSH and CDR2 LQKENI. In DNA form, the CDR3 reads TGTGCCAGCTCCCTCGCAGGAGCGTACGAGCAGTACGTC. It specifies CASSLAGAYEQYV.

This clonotype showed up just a few times. This chain connects TRBV27 to TRBJ2-3, with 7 bases that match TRBD1. After removal of 3 bases from V and 5 bases from J, the junction contained 5 bases not matched to a gene. CDR3 size: 14 residues. The V gene's germline CDR1 is MNHEY and CDR2 SMNVEV (reference sequence). For the CDR3, the DNA is TGTGCCAGCAGTTTCCAGGGGGTTAAAGATACGCAGTATTTT. This codes for CASSFQGVKDTQYF.

This clonotype was seen a few times. The chain's CDR3 is CSARSLRDSATGELFF. CDR3 DNA: TGCAGTGCTAGATCCCTCCGGGACAGCGCCACCGGGGAGCTGTTTTTT. V gene TRBV20-1 combines with J gene TRBJ2-2; 7 bases align to TRBD1. The germline CDR1 and CDR2 sequences are DFQATT and SNEGSKA (reference sequence). V trimming: 2 bases; J trimming: 4 bases; junction bases outside the gene matches: 10. The CDR3 runs 16 residues.

The CDR3 protein is CASKPTGDGGTDTQYF. CDR3 nucleotides: TGTGCCAGCAAACCCACAGGGGATGGCGGCACAGATACGCAGTATTTT. The chain combines TRBV9 with TRBJ2-3; TRBD1 matches at 7 bases. Germline V gene data show CDR1 as SGDLS and CDR2 as YYNGEE. The CDR3 is made up of 16 amino acids. Trimming took 6 bases from V and 1 from J; bases not matched to a gene: 11. The full variable domain, with the rest looked up from reference TRBV9 and TRBJ2-3, is DSGVTQTPKHLITATGQRVTLRCSPRSGDLSVYWYQQSLDQGLQFLIQYYNGEERAKGNILERFSAQQFPDLHSELNLSSLELGDSALYFCASKPTGDGGTDTQYFGPGTRLTVL.

V gene TRBV4-1 combines with J gene TRBJ2-2; D might be TRBD1 (6 bases). This CDR3 has 19 residues. V was cut by 0 bases and J by 4 bases, with 21 bases left in between. Germline assignment: CDR1 MGHRA and CDR2 YSYEKL. The CDR3 sequence: CASSQDFKGVGPSTGELFF. DNA for the CDR3: TGCGCCAGCAGCCAAGATTTTAAGGGGGTAGGCCCTTCCACCGGGGAGCTGTTTTTT.

This rearrangement joins TRBV7-6 to TRBJ2-2; TRBD2 agrees at 8 bases. Germline CDR1 and CDR2: SGHVS and FNYEAQ. The junction had 5 bases not matched to a gene; V was cut back by 4 bases and J by 4 bases. This CDR3 contains 15 residues. Written as DNA, the CDR3 is TGTGCCAGCAGCTCTACCCGGGGGGGCACCGGGGAGCTGTTTTTT. Translating gives CASSSTRGGTGELFF.

This chain links TRBV4-1 with TRBJ2-5; D is unresolved. CDR1 is MGHRA and CDR2 is YSYEKL in the germline V gene. Trimming stripped 4 bases from V and 5 bases from J, with 11 bases between. The length of the CDR3 is 13 residues. The DNA for the CDR3 is TGCGCCAGCAGCCTGGGGAATTGGGAGACCCAGTACTTC. It translates to CASSLGNWETQYF.

The sample holds many counts of this clonotype. The CDR3 spells CASSSLRYDNEQYF. The CDR3 nucleotides read TGTGCCAGCAGCTCACTTCGGTACGACAACGAGCAGTACTTC. The chain links TRBV11-2 to TRBJ2-7; D is uncertain. Deletions cut 4 bases from V and 5 bases from J, with 15 bases between. Germline V gene data show CDR1 as SGHAT and CDR2 as FQNNGV. The CDR3 runs 14 residues.

In its sample, this clonotype was seen many times. The chain is built from TRBV29-1 and TRBJ2-3, with D hard to call. In germline, CDR1 is SQVTM, CDR2 ANQGSEA. The CDR3 totals 13 residues. Trimming removed 4 bases at V and 5 bases at J, with 13 bases between. The CDR3 loop is CSVGVQKGDTQYF. DNA of the CDR3: TGCAGCGTTGGAGTCCAGAAGGGAGATACGCAGTATTTT.

The chain uses TRBV4-3 and TRBJ2-7, with D unclear. CDR1 is LGHNA, CDR2 YSLEER, per germline. Trimming shortened V by 5 bases and J by 2 bases, and 16 bases separated the two germline ends. This CDR3 region has 15 residues. DNA of the CDR3: TGCGCCAGCAGCTCTAGACTCAATGGGGCCTACGAGCAGTACTTC. Protein: CASSSRLNGAYEQYF.

This clonotype was found many times. The chain joins TRBV11-2 to TRBJ2-7; weak D call: TRBD1 (6 bases). The V gene's germline CDR1 is SGHAT and CDR2 FQNNGV. CDR3 length: 13 amino acids. V was trimmed by 4 bases and J by 3 bases, leaving 10 bases between them. The CDR3 sequence: CASSWGTNYEQYV. The CDR3, as DNA: TGTGCCAGCAGCTGGGGGACAAACTACGAGCAGTACGTC.

The chain has TRBV6-5 and TRBJ1-3, with 11 nucleotides matching TRBD1. Losses at the gene ends were 7 bases for V and 2 bases for J; bases not matched to a gene: 4. The CDR3 has 15 amino acids. Germline CDR1 reads MNHEY; CDR2 reads SVGAGI. CDR3 DNA sequence: TGTGCCAGCATCCCGGACAGGGGGCCTGGAAACACCATATATTTT. It codes for CASIPDRGPGNTIYF.

The J gene is TRBJ1-1, the V gene TRBV7-6; 7 bases map to TRBD1. CDR3 length: 14 amino acids. After removal of 5 bases from V and 1 base from J, the junction contained 4 bases not matched to a gene. CDR1 SGHVS and CDR2 FNYEAQ come from the germline V gene. CDR3 sequence (DNA): TGTGCCAGCAGCCCAGGACAGGAGAACACTGAAGCTTTCTTT. Protein sequence: CASSPGQENTEAFF.

The chain carries TRBV5-6 and TRBJ1-6, with 11 bases identical to TRBD1. The ends lost 7 bases at V and 7 bases at J; junction bases unmatched: 4. CDR3 length: 14 residues. Germline loops: CDR1 SGHDT, CDR2 YYEEEE. CDR3 coding DNA: TGTGCCAGCGGGACAGGGGGACTGAATTCACCCCTCCACTTT. It yields the protein CASGTGGLNSPLHF.

This chain uses TRBV7-9 with TRBJ1-1; D is unresolved. In germline, CDR1 is SEHNR, CDR2 FQNEAQ (reference sequence). The CDR3 extends over 15 amino acids. The ends were cut back, 5 bases at V and 1 base at J, with 14 bases in the middle. CDR3 DNA sequence: TGTGCCAGCAGCCCCAACACAGTGTCGAACACTGAAGCTTTCTTT. Translation gives CASSPNTVSNTEAFF.

V and J are TRBV28 and TRBJ2-5; no clear D. The CDR3 is 12 residues long. The germline CDR1 and CDR2 sequences are MDHEN and SYDVKM. The germline V and J ends were trimmed by 0 bases and 5 bases, with 4 bases remaining between them. The CDR3 nucleotides are TGTGCCAGCAGTTTATGGAGGGAGACCCAGTACTTC. Protein sequence: CASSLWRETQYF.

Only a few counts were recorded for this clonotype. This chain connects TRBV6-2 or TRBV6-3 to TRBJ1-6; no firm D call. Germline V gene data show CDR1 as MNHEY and CDR2 as SVGEGT. V was cut by 5 bases and J by 6 bases, with 11 bases left in between. The CDR3 has 14 amino acids. The CDR3 DNA reads as TGTGCCAGCAGTACCGGGGTCCCTAATTCACCCCTCCACTTT. Translating it yields CASSTGVPNSPLHF.

This rearrangement joins TRBV21-1 to TRBJ2-7. TRBV21-1 constitutes a pseudogene. The CDR3 extends over 12 amino acids. The DNA for the CDR3 is TGTGCCAGCAGCAAAAGGGCCTACGAGCAGTACTTC. Residues: CASSKRAYEQYF.

The chain recombines TRBV4-3 with TRBJ2-5; D is ambiguous. The germline gives CDR1 LGHNA, CDR2 YSLEER. With 1 base removed from V and 4 bases from J, the gap between germline ends came to 7 bases. The CDR3 covers 13 residues. The chain's CDR3 is CASSQVKGETQYF. In DNA, the CDR3 is TGCGCCAGCAGCCAAGTTAAGGGAGAGACCCAGTACTTC.

Ten or more counts support this clonotype. The rearrangement joins TRBV11-2 to TRBJ1-1; tentatively, D is TRBD1 (5 bases). There are 14 residues in the CDR3. The germline V gene has CDR1 SGHAT and CDR2 FQNNGV. V lost 4 bases to trimming and J lost 0 bases, with 9 bases between them. CDR3 in amino acids: CASSSTVMNTEAFF. Written as DNA, the CDR3 is TGTGCCAGCAGCTCGACAGTTATGAACACTGAAGCTTTCTTT.

This clonotype was observed a handful of times. The rearrangement joins TRBV6-4 to TRBJ1-2; possible D gene TRBD1, 5 bases. V was cut by 2 bases and J by 2 bases, with 6 bases left in between. CDR3 length: 13 residues. Germline V gene data show CDR1 as MRHNA and CDR2 as SNTAGT. DNA of the CDR3: TGTGCCAGCAGTGACGACAGCAACTATGGCTACACCTTC. Its protein product is CASSDDSNYGYTF.

This chain connects TRBV4-3 to TRBJ1-3; D gene uncertain. The germline V gene encodes CDR1 LGHNA and CDR2 YSLEER. CDR3 length equals 17 residues. Trimming stripped 0 bases from V and 0 bases from J, with 12 bases between. The CDR3 bases are TGCGCCAGCAGCCAAGATAGGGCCCGCAGCTCTGGAAACACCATATATTTT. It yields the protein CASSQDRARSSGNTIYF.

This clonotype was counted at least ten times. V usage is TRBV12-3 or TRBV12-4 and J usage is TRBJ1-3; D ambiguous. V was cut by 3 bases and J by 2 bases, with 8 bases left in between. There are 14 residues in the CDR3. CDR3 bases: TGTGCCAGCAGTTTGAGCGCCGCTGGAAACACCATATATTTT. Amino acids: CASSLSAAGNTIYF.

The V and J genes are TRBV12-3 or TRBV12-4 and TRBJ1-4; no firm D call. The CDR3 sequence is 14 residues long. V gave up 3 bases and J gave up 8 bases, with 13 bases separating them. This chain's CDR3 is CASSLREGGEKLFF. The CDR3, as DNA: TGTGCCAGCAGTTTGAGGGAGGGAGGCGAAAAACTGTTTTTT.

This clonotype was detected only a few times. The chain joins TRBV14 to TRBJ1-4; no clear D gene. The CDR3 is 12 residues long. CDR1 and CDR2 (germline): SGHDN, FVKESK. The V gene lost 1 base and the J gene lost 10 bases, with 7 bases spanning the gap. For the CDR3, the DNA is TGTGCCAGCAGCCAAGTCGTAGGAAAACTGTTTTTT. It specifies CASSQVVGKLFF.

This chain uses TRBV7-6 with TRBJ1-2; tentatively, D is TRBD1 (6 bases). V dropped 5 bases and J dropped 4 bases, with 20 bases sitting between them. This CDR3 spans 16 amino acids. Germline CDR1 SGHVS, CDR2 FNYEAQ. CDR3 loop: CASSRDAGGEAYGYTF. The CDR3, as DNA: TGTGCCAGCAGCAGGGATGCGGGGGGCGAGGCCTATGGCTACACCTTC.

This clonotype was picked up a small number of times. V and J are TRBV5-5 and TRBJ2-6; D gene ambiguous. Trimming stripped 1 base from V and 0 bases from J, with 14 bases between. CDR3 size: 18 residues. Germline values: CDR1 SGHKS, CDR2 YYEKEE (reference sequence). CDR3 amino acids: CASSLWVSPYSGANVLTF. Here the CDR3 DNA reads TGTGCCAGCAGCTTGTGGGTAAGCCCGTACTCTGGGGCCAACGTCCTGACTTTC.

This clonotype was seen a few times. The chain links TRBV24-1 to TRBJ1-2; tentative D call: TRBD1 (6 bases). The CDR3 is made up of 14 amino acids. Germline CDR1 is KGHDR and CDR2 is SFDVKD. With 5 bases removed from V and 6 bases from J, the gap between germline ends came to 15 bases. This chain's CDR3 is CATSGTGTSHGYTF. In DNA form, the CDR3 reads TGTGCCACCAGTGGTACAGGGACGTCGCATGGCTACACCTTC.

This clonotype was found a few times. The V and J genes are TRBV20-1 and TRBJ2-2, with TRBD1 matching 10 bases. Germline V gene sequence: CDR1 DFQATT, CDR2 SNEGSKA (reference sequence). V lost 0 bases to trimming and J lost 1 base; unmatched junction nucleotides: 5. The CDR3 consists of 17 residues. CDR3 sequence reads: CSARDPGTGENTGELFF. The CDR3 DNA reads as TGCAGTGCTAGAGATCCGGGGACAGGGGAGAACACCGGGGAGCTGTTTTTT.

The rearrangement uses TRBV4-3 and TRBJ1-1; unclear D gene. The CDR3 is made up of 15 amino acids. Looked up from germline, CDR1 is LGHNA and CDR2 is YSLEER. V lost 7 bases and J lost 2, with 17 bases in between. The chain's CDR3 is CASTARSDGNTEAFF. The CDR3 nucleotides read TGCGCCAGCACCGCAAGATCCGATGGTAACACTGAAGCTTTCTTT.

The CDR3 DNA reads TGTGCCAGCAGCCCAAGGTGGGGCTATGGCTACACCTTC. This encodes CASSPRWGYGYTF. This chain connects TRBV7-9 to TRBJ1-2; D is unresolved. CDR1 and CDR2 (germline): SEHNR, FQNEAQ (reference sequence). Trimming removed 5 bases from V and 4 bases from J, with 11 bases in between. The CDR3 has 13 amino acids.